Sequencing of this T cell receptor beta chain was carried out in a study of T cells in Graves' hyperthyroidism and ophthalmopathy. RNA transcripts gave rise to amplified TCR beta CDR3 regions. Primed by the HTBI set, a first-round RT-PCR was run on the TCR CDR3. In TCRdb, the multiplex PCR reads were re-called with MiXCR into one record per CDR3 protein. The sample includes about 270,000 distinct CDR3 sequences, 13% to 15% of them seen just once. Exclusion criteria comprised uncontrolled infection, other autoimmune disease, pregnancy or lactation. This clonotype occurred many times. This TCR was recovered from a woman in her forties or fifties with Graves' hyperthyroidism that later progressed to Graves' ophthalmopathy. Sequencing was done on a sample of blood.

The CDR3 sequence is CASSSGEVIETQYF. The CDR3 nucleotides read TGTGCCAGCAGTTCCGGGGAGGTTATAGAGACCCAGTACTTC. The chain joins TRBV27 to TRBJ2-5; perhaps TRBD2 as D (6 bases). V was clipped by 4 bases and J by 4 bases, with 13 bases between them. The length of the CDR3 is 14 residues. CDR1 is MNHEY and CDR2 is SMNVEV in the germline V gene (reference sequence).